This TCR beta chain stems from a study of OX40 agonist ivuxolimab in advanced cancers. About the research overall: Participants averaged about 66 years of age (range roughly 23 to 90) and were around 83% male. Whole-study results and caveats: There were, on average, more expanded clones in CD8+ T cells than in CD4+.

Sequencing used immunoSEQ multiplex PCR; TCRdb keeps in-frame clones, though not all of them. The repertoire holds 26,000 or so clones, with about nine tenths as singletons. Details on this clone: The antigen remains undetermined.

Sequencing was performed on CD4+ or CD8+ T cells sorted from blood, taken in a trial of the OX40 agonist ivuxolimab. The clonotype originates from an adult with an advanced solid tumor such as melanoma, head and neck, liver or kidney cancer.

CDR3 sequence (DNA): TGTGCCAGCAGTGGGCTTACAGGGGTTTGGGGCGAGCAGTACTTC. Its translation is CASSGLTGVWGEQYF. The chain has TRBV6-1 and TRBJ2-7; 7 bases agree with TRBD1. The junction had 12 bases not matched to a gene; V was cut back by 4 bases and J by 6 bases. CDR3 length equals 15 residues. Germline assignment: CDR1 MNHNS and CDR2 SASEGT.